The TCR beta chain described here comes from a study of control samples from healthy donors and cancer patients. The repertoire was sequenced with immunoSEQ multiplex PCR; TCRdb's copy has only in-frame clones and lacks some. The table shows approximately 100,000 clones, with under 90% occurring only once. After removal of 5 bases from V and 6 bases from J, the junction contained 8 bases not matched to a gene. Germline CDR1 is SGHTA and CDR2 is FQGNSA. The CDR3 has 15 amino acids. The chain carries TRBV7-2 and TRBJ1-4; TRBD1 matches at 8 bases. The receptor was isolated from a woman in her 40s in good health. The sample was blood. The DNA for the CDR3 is TGTGCCAGCAGCCTACAGGTGACAGGGGATGAAAAACTGTTTTTT. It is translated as CASSLQVTGDEKLFF.